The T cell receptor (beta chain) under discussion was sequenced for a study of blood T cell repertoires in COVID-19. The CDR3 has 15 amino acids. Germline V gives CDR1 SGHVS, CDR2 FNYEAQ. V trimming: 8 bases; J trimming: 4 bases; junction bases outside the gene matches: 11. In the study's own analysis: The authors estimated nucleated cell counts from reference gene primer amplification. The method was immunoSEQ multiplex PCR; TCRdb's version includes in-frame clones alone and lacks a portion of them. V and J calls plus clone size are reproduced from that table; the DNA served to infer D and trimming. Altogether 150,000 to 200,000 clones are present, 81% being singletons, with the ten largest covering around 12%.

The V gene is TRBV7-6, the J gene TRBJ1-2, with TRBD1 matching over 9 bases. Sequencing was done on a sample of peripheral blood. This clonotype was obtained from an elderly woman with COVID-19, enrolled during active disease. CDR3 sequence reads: CASGQGTGSAYGYTF. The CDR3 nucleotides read TGTGCCAGCGGTCAGGGGACAGGGTCGGCCTATGGCTACACCTTC.